The 27 T cell receptor beta chains listed next were all sequenced from one sample in a study of T cells after yellow fever vaccination (dated by TCRdb to between 2018 and 2020). Read against the paper, the sample's treatment or condition label means: live attenuated yellow fever vaccine strain. The library relied on 5' RACE. Sequencing relied on an Illumina NovaSeq 6000. The public reads were reanalyzed by TCRdb: fastp trimming at Q25, MiXCR alignment, in-frame beta chains only. Under each unique CDR3 protein, matching rows form one entry showing the most common genes and DNA. The sample table holds some 400,000 distinct CDR3 sequences, of which 18% were seen once. The top ten clones comprise 15% to 20% of the sample. This sample comprised PBMCs, obtained before the yellow fever booster vaccination. The receptors originated from a man younger than 35 who received the YFV17D yellow fever vaccine.

This clonotype turned up a few times. The chain is built from TRBV9 and TRBJ2-1; D not resolved. CDR3 length: 12 residues. V gave up 4 bases and J gave up 8 bases, with 10 bases separating them. Per germline, CDR1 SGDLS and CDR2 YYNGEE. The CDR3 nucleotides read TGTGCCAGCAGCCCTCCAAGCTATGAGCAGTTCTTC. It specifies CASSPPSYEQFF.

This clonotype occurred a few times. The gene calls are TRBV7-2 and TRBJ2-2; D ambiguous. V was clipped by 1 base and J by 2 bases, with 8 bases between them. The V gene's germline CDR1 is SGHTA and CDR2 FQGNSA. The CDR3 consists of 15 residues. CDR3: CASSLGAVNTGELFF. As DNA, the CDR3 is TGTGCCAGCAGCTTAGGGGCAGTTAACACCGGGGAGCTGTTTTTT.

This clonotype was observed at least ten times. The gene calls are TRBV28 and TRBJ2-1; D gene unclear. V was trimmed by 5 bases and J by 0 bases, leaving 14 bases between them. Germline V CDR1 and CDR2: MDHEN, SYDVKM. The CDR3 is 16 residues long. The CDR3: CASSPSGPSSYNEQFF. CDR3 nucleotide sequence: TGTGCCAGCAGTCCCTCGGGCCCCAGCTCCTACAATGAGCAGTTCTTC.

This clonotype has more than one count but fewer than ten. The V and J genes are TRBV7-3 and TRBJ2-5; D is perhaps TRBD1 or TRBD2 (6 bases each). The CDR3 is made up of 14 amino acids. Germline assignment: CDR1 SGHTA and CDR2 FQGTGA. V was shortened by 5 bases and J by 7 bases, with 17 bases between the two germline ends. The CDR3 is CASSQGGLRGTQYF. The CDR3 DNA is TGTGCCAGCAGCCAAGGGGGGCTCCGAGGGACCCAGTACTTC.

The rearrangement joins TRBV7-9 to TRBJ2-7; D might be TRBD1 or TRBD2, each matching 5 bases. There are 13 residues in the CDR3. In germline, CDR1 is SEHNR, CDR2 FQNEAQ (reference sequence). Between the trimmed V and J ends, which lost 8 bases and 3 bases, there was a span of 14 bases. The CDR3 DNA follows: TGTGCCAGCGGGACCAGAATGGGCTACGAGCAGTACGTC. This translates into CASGTRMGYEQYV.

This clonotype was found a few times. The J gene is TRBJ2-7, the V gene TRBV4-1; D might be TRBD1 (6 bases). Trimming left V 3 bases short and J 1 base short, with 13 bases between. CDR1 is MGHRA and CDR2 is YSYEKL in the germline V gene. This CDR3 contains 15 residues. This chain's CDR3 is CASSQMNGQSYEQYF. The CDR3 DNA sequence: TGCGCCAGCAGCCAGATGAACGGACAGTCCTACGAGCAGTACTTC.

The CDR3 nucleotides are TGTGCCAGCAGCCCCGGTATGGTGGCAGATACGCAGTATTTT. Translating it yields CASSPGMVADTQYF. The gene calls are TRBV7-8 and TRBJ2-3; D gene uncertain. This CDR3 has 14 residues. Germline CDR1 is SGHVS and CDR2 is FQNEAQ. Trimming took off 5 bases at V and 4 bases at J, with 13 bases between the two ends.

The chain combines TRBV4-3 with TRBJ2-3, with a tentative D call TRBD1 (5 bases). With 4 bases removed from V and 3 bases from J, the gap between germline ends came to 11 bases. This CDR3 has 14 amino acids. CDR1 and CDR2 from the germline V gene are LGHNA and YSLEER. CDR3 protein: CASSPETVTDTQYF. The CDR3 DNA sequence: TGCGCCAGCAGCCCAGAGACAGTTACAGATACGCAGTATTTT.

This clonotype was found many times. This sequence joins TRBV5-1 and TRBJ2-1; no clear D gene. CDR1 SGHRS and CDR2 YFSETQ come from the germline V gene. V lost 4 bases and J lost 9, with 14 bases in between. The CDR3 sequence is 13 residues long. The CDR3 DNA follows: TGCGCCAGCAGCCGTGTTCTAGTGGGTGAGCAGTTCTTC. It specifies CASSRVLVGEQFF. The whole variable domain, filled in from reference TRBV5-1 and TRBJ2-1, reads KAGVTQTPRYLIKTRGQQVTLSCSPISGHRSVSWYQQTPGQGLQFLFEYFSETQRNKGNFPGRFSGRQFSNSRSEMNVSTLELGDSALYLCASSRVLVGEQFFGPGTRLTVL.

This clonotype appeared a few times. V is TRBV28 and J is TRBJ2-5, with D possibly matching TRBD2 (6 bases). Germline loops: CDR1 MDHEN, CDR2 SYDVKM. CDR3 length equals 14 residues. The V end lost 8 bases, the J end lost 2 bases, and 15 bases lay between the germline ends. The CDR3 is CASSTLGGQETQYF. The CDR3 DNA sequence: TGTGCCAGCTCGACTCTCGGGGGACAAGAGACCCAGTACTTC.

The V gene is TRBV29-1, the J gene TRBJ2-5, with D perhaps TRBD1 (6 bases). The CDR3 has 14 amino acids. The V gene's germline CDR1 is SQVTM and CDR2 ANQGSEA. V lost 6 bases, J lost 0 bases, and 14 bases lay in between. The CDR3 loop reads CSVPDRTYQETQYF. CDR3 nucleotides: TGCAGCGTGCCCGACAGGACCTACCAAGAGACCCAGTACTTC.

The table lists this clonotype with a few counts. The V and J genes are TRBV6-5 and TRBJ2-2, with TRBD2 matching 8 bases. Germline V lookup: CDR1 MNHEY, CDR2 SVGAGI. The V segment lost 0 bases and the J segment 6 bases; nucleotides outside the gene matches: 0. This CDR3 contains 14 residues. CDR3 nucleotides: TGTGCCAGCAGTTACTCCGGGGGGGCCGGGGAGCTGTTTTTT. It specifies CASSYSGGAGELFF.

The sample holds a few counts of this clonotype. V gene TRBV7-9 combines with J gene TRBJ1-5; 11 bases line up with TRBD1. V trimming: 5 bases; J trimming: 6 bases; junction bases outside the gene matches: 6. The CDR3 spans 15 residues. Germline V gene data show CDR1 as SEHNR and CDR2 as FQNEAQ (reference sequence). In DNA form, the CDR3 reads TGTGCCAGCAGCCAGGGACAGGGGGGCATTCAGCCCCAGCATTTT. Residues: CASSQGQGGIQPQHF.

The rearrangement uses TRBV4-1 and TRBJ2-1; 8 bases fit TRBD1. Germline V gives CDR1 MGHRA, CDR2 YSYEKL. The CDR3 length is 15 residues. The junction had 14 bases not matched to a gene; V was cut back by 4 bases and J by 12 bases. The CDR3 reads CASSLDRGHNVGQFF. In DNA, the CDR3 is TGCGCCAGCAGCCTCGACAGGGGCCACAACGTAGGGCAGTTCTTC.

The chain has TRBV20-1 and TRBJ2-3; 11 nucleotides match TRBD2. Losses at the gene ends were 0 bases for V and 7 bases for J; bases not matched to a gene: 12. This CDR3 contains 17 residues. CDR1 is DFQATT and CDR2 is SNEGSKA in the germline V gene (reference sequence). The CDR3: CSARDWGLAAGGNTQYF. CDR3 in DNA: TGCAGTGCTAGAGATTGGGGACTAGCGGCTGGGGGGAATACGCAGTATTTT.

This clonotype has just a few counts. The V and J genes are TRBV5-1 and TRBJ2-1, with 14 nucleotides matching TRBD2. Germline V lookup: CDR1 SGHRS, CDR2 YFSETQ. The CDR3 is 15 residues long. V shed 4 bases and J 8 bases; nucleotides not matched to a gene: 5. Here the CDR3 reads CASSRLAGGPYEQFF. The CDR3 DNA reads TGCGCCAGCAGCCGACTAGCGGGGGGGCCCTATGAGCAGTTCTTC.

V gene TRBV7-8 combines with J gene TRBJ2-7; D is unclear. The CDR3 is made up of 15 amino acids. V was trimmed by 1 base and J by 1 base, leaving 11 bases between them. Per the germline V gene, CDR1 is SGHVS and CDR2 is FQNEAQ. The CDR3 region is CASSLEGIRSYEQYF. In DNA form, the CDR3 reads TGTGCCAGCAGCTTAGAGGGTATAAGGTCCTACGAGCAGTACTTC.

This chain connects TRBV5-1 to TRBJ1-2; D remains unclear. There are 12 residues in the CDR3. From germline, CDR1 is SGHRS and CDR2 YFSETQ. V shed 3 bases and J shed 5 bases, with 8 bases lying between them. As DNA, the CDR3 is TGCGCCAGCAGCTCCCCTGGTTATGGCTACACCTTC. Translated: CASSSPGYGYTF.

V is TRBV7-6 and J is TRBJ2-1, with no clear D. V shed 4 bases and J shed 6 bases, with 10 bases lying between them. This CDR3 contains 13 residues. Germline V CDR1 and CDR2: SGHVS, FNYEAQ. The CDR3 loop is CASSSGLFNEQFF. The CDR3 region has the DNA TGTGCCAGCAGCTCCGGGCTATTCAATGAGCAGTTCTTC.

There are many counts of this clonotype. The rearrangement joins TRBV7-9 to TRBJ1-5; D not certain. CDR3 length: 13 amino acids. V dropped 1 base and J dropped 4 bases, with 5 bases sitting between them. Germline lookup yields CDR1 SEHNR and CDR2 FQNEAQ (reference sequence). CDR3 region: CASSLVGNQPQHF. The CDR3 DNA is TGTGCCAGCAGCTTAGTGGGGAATCAGCCCCAGCATTTT.

V and J are TRBV7-2 and TRBJ2-3; D is uncertain. V lost 5 bases and J 7 bases, leaving 10 bases between the germline ends. The CDR3 totals 12 residues. Per the germline V gene, CDR1 is SGHTA and CDR2 is FQGNSA. DNA for the CDR3: TGTGCCAGCAGCGTGAGACTGAATACGCAGTATTTT. It encodes CASSVRLNTQYF.

The CDR3 loop is CAISEASGGADTQYF. The DNA of the CDR3 is TGTGCCATCAGTGAGGCTAGCGGGGGGGCAGATACGCAGTATTTT. V gene TRBV10-3 combines with J gene TRBJ2-3, with TRBD2 matching 12 bases. V shed 2 bases and J 4 bases; nucleotides not matched to a gene: 1. Germline CDR1 ENHRY, CDR2 SYGVKD. The CDR3 sequence is 15 residues long.

This clonotype was seen more than once but under ten times. An end of the junction differs from the germline gene, which may be a read error. The gene calls are TRBV6-6 and TRBJ2-1, with 8 bases lining up with TRBD2. Germline V gives CDR1 MNHNY, CDR2 SVGAGI (reference sequence). The CDR3 runs to 12 residues. CDR3 amino acids: CASSLGGGEHFF. In nucleotides, the CDR3 is TGTGCCAGCAGTCTCGGGGGGGGGGAGCATTTCTTC.

The rearrangement links TRBV29-1 to TRBJ2-7; TRBD1 matches 8 bases. The CDR3 totals 13 residues. Germline-derived CDR1 and CDR2 are SQVTM and ANQGSEA. The trim removed 3 bases at V and 2 bases at J, leaving 3 bases unmatched. Written as DNA, the CDR3 is TGCAGCGTTGAGACGGACAGGGCCTACGAGCAGTACTTC. Protein: CSVETDRAYEQYF.

The sample holds a few counts of this clonotype. The rearrangement joins TRBV2 to TRBJ2-7, with 8 bases matching TRBD2. The V segment lost 7 bases and the J segment 7 bases; nucleotides outside the gene matches: 12. The CDR3 consists of 14 residues. The germline gives CDR1 SNHLY, CDR2 FYNNEI. Here the CDR3 reads CASTLSGVSQEQYV. The CDR3 bases are TGTGCCAGCACCCTTAGCGGGGTATCGCAAGAGCAGTACGTC.

This clonotype occurred a few times. This chain connects TRBV3-1 to TRBJ2-2, with D unresolved. The CDR3 has 14 residues. The germline V and J ends were trimmed by 1 base and 4 bases, with 7 bases remaining between them. Per the germline V gene, CDR1 is LGHDT and CDR2 is YNNKEL (reference sequence). In DNA form, the CDR3 reads TGTGCCAGCAGCCAAGTATTAAGCACCGGGGAGCTGTTTTTT. The encoded protein is CASSQVLSTGELFF.

The V gene is TRBV27, the J gene TRBJ2-7; 8 bases are a match to TRBD1. This CDR3 is 14 amino acids long. Germline CDR1 MNHEY, CDR2 SMNVEV (reference sequence). V lost 5 bases, J lost 4 bases, and 7 bases stayed unmatched. In nucleotides, the CDR3 is TGTGCCAGCAGTGTGACAGGGGATCAATACGAGCAGTACGTC. Translating gives CASSVTGDQYEQYV.